This T cell receptor beta chain emerged from a study of blood T cells in healthy people across ages. Alongside a J-beta primer mix, a sample-barcoded 5' primer served in a second PCR lasting roughly 7 to 11 cycles. Via MiXCR, TCRdb re-called the 5' RACE reads, giving one row per CDR3 protein. The sample holds about 800,000 distinct CDR3 sequences, roughly 60% seen once. With respect to this clonotype: Antigen: not known.

Study outcomes and limitations: While age rose, TCR beta diversity per million T cells dropped in a roughly linear way. A strong correlation between TCR beta diversity and naive T cell percentage was seen.

This TCR came from a man aged 25-45 years in good health. The sample was blood.

As DNA, the CDR3 is TGTGCCAGCAGCGCCGGGACAGGGAACTATGGCTACACCTTC. Protein: CASSAGTGNYGYTF. This chain joins TRBV9 and TRBJ1-2; 9 bases are a match to TRBD1. CDR1 SGDLS and CDR2 YYNGEE come from the germline V gene. The CDR3 contains 14 residues. The V segment lost 3 bases and the J segment 2 bases; nucleotides outside the gene matches: 2.